This T cell receptor beta chain was obtained from a study of shared clonotypes between healthy human individuals (dated by TCRdb to the early 2020s). Some background on the complete study: Three men and a couple of women, aged 18 to 49 years, made up the cohort. For each donor, three plates each were used for CD4 naive and CD4 memory, two plates were used for CD8 naive, and one plate was used for CD8 memory. To estimate repertoire size and how much clonotypes are shared between individuals, the study performed deep sequencing of blood TCR repertoires from a handful of healthy adults. To increase sequencing depth and limit assay-specific biases, TCR repertoire library preparation and sequencing were carried out by different laboratories using diverse techniques. Per donor, leukapheresis produced somewhere between about 0.9 and 9 billion PBMCs.

TCR CDR3 regions were amplified from genomic DNA by multiplex PCR using the deep immunoSEQ assay. Extracted genomic DNA from each cell subset was spread evenly across all wells of several immunoSEQ 96-well plates, with each plate serving as a replicate. Each replicate PCR for sorted subsets received about 200 ng genomic DNA, equal to tens of thousands of T cell genomes. Purified libraries were measured with a Qubit 3.0 fluorometer, size-checked on a Bioanalyzer 2100, and measured again with the KAPA Library Quantification kit. Every immunoSEQ 96-well plate was sequenced on a separate single-read 150-cycle Illumina NextSeq 550 flow cell. From the authors' description of their analysis: Because the immunoSEQ output included only junctional sequences and no quality scores, the filtering could not be the same as the filtering used for full-length reads. Sequences were annotated with PyIR, a Python wrapper for IgBLAST v1.9, and V/J genes and CDR3 were assigned using IMGT germline references. Reads were removed for weak V/J assignments (E-value above 1e-6), missing CDR3, stop codons, out-of-frame junctions, or ambiguous translated residues. V3J clonotypes were defined as sequences sharing the same inferred V gene, J gene, and CDR3 amino acid sequence. Percentage overlap between repertoires was calculated by dividing the number of shared unique clonotypes by the size of the smaller repertoire. Three approaches were used to assess repertoire richness: RTK rarefaction, the Chao1 estimator, and Recon v2.1 estimates of unobserved clonotypes. For all TCRbeta clonotypes obtained by the gDNA method from a few donors, generation probabilities were computed with OLGA. TCRdb obtained this table from immuneACCESS and retained in-frame rearrangements with V and J assigned. These tables miss some clones; where compared with another copy, unresolved V genes account for less than half of the shortfall, and the remainder is unexplained. The V and J calls and clone size are taken from that table; D and trimming were inferred from the DNA. Recorded for this sample are roughly 1,600,000 clones; 98% to 99% of them occurred a single time. Clones ranked in the top ten supply approximately 0.38% of the sample.

Turning to this clone: The specificity of this receptor is unknown. Base quality data are lacking; no much larger clone is found one base away.

What the study reported, not specific to this receptor: The genetic and exposure-history diversity represented was limited by the small number of donors. Sampling was restricted to blood, and TCR repertoires in tissues likely differ from the TCR repertoires found in blood. Compared with non-shared clonotypes, the clonotypes found in all four sorted-subset donors had higher generation probabilities. Pairwise subsampling indicated that sequencing depth was expected to affect the degree of clonotype sharing among donors. Naive subsets generally had larger estimated clonotype richness than memory subsets. Even with the large sequencing depth, rarefaction of the sorted-subset datasets indicated that sequencing was incomplete. Sharing across four donors was observed for about 4.8% of naive CD4, about 4% of naive CD8, 2% to 2.5% of memory CD4, and around 0.42% of memory CD8 clonotypes.

Donors were healthy HIV-negative adults with no recently reported acute infections or vaccinations. Every donor was a Caucasian adult living in Nashville, Tennessee, USA. Magnetic negative selection was used to enrich CD4+ T cells, after which naive cells were positively selected on CD45RA and the negative fraction became the memory subset. Blood was collected by leukapheresis, and PBMCs were isolated by Ficoll-Histopaque density gradient centrifugation and then cryopreserved in liquid nitrogen vapor phase. Purity and quantity of every magnetically sorted T cell population were checked by analytical flow cytometry. Genomic DNA was isolated from every sorted fraction and measured by UV absorbance on a Nanodrop 2000c. Trimming costs V 6 bases and J 0 bases, and their ends lie 8 bases apart. The CDR3 starts with the cysteine, ends with the phenylalanine, and has 13 residues. Kept here is only the CDR3 DNA, which spans 39 bases and is read in frame from base 1. CDR1 and CDR2 are read off the germline V gene as MDHEN and SYDVKM.

The clonotype comes from a man under 40 in good health. The rearranged segments are TRBV28 and TRBJ2-5, with the D gene not clear enough to name. Specimen: naive CD4+ T cells sorted from blood. Taken with the paper, the label for cell subset or site translates to: CD45RA+ positively selected. This receptor carries the CDR3 CASSFGHQETQYF. The DNA reads as follows: TGTGCCAGCAGCTTTGGCCACCAAGAGACCCAGTACTTC. The full variable domain, with segments outside the CDR3 supplied by the reference TRBV28 and TRBJ2-5 proteins, appears as DVKVTQSSRYLVKRTGEKVFLECVQDMDHENMFWYRQDPGLGLRLIYFSYDVKMKEKGDIPEGYSVSREKKERFSLILESASTNQTSMYLCASSFGHQETQYFGPGTRLLVL.